A selection of T cell receptor beta chains follows, all from one sample in a study of CD8 T cells in ankylosing spondylitis. TCRdb re-called the 5' RACE reads through MiXCR, storing one row per CDR3 protein. The sample comprises 150,000 to 200,000 distinct CDR3 sequences, 15% to 20% of which are singletons, and roughly 7.7% rests with the top ten. The sequencing input was blood, either unsorted or a sorted T cell fraction (not recorded which). These receptors were obtained from a male donor with ankylosing spondylitis or in good health (not recorded which). Both conserved end residues are part of each CDR3. Each record gives: J gene, D gene, V gene, clone size, CDR3 DNA, CDR3 protein. A D gene is named only where the DNA matches it firmly. For some rows the clone size is stated as once, few or many, or as a class when expanded; others skip it.

>TRBJ2-1|NA|TRBV5-1|few
TGCGCCAGCAGCTCAGGGGGGAACGGCAATGAGCAGTTCTTC
CASSSGGNGNEQFF
>TRBJ1-2|NA|TRBV20-1|few
TGCAGTGCTCTCCCTTGGCAGGGCGACTATGGCTACACCTTC
CSALPWQGDYGYTF
>TRBJ2-7|TRBD2|TRBV12-3/TRBV12-4|many
TGTGCCAGCAGGTACGGGACTAGCGGGGAATACGAGCAGTACTTC
CASRYGTSGEYEQYF
>TRBJ2-2|NA|TRBV20-1|many
TGCAGTGCTAGAGATACATACACCGGGGAGCTGTTTTTT
CSARDTYTGELFF
>TRBJ2-3|TRBD1|TRBV10-3|NA
TGTGCCATCAGTAGGGACAGTCGGAGCACAGATACGCAGTATTTT
CAISRDSRSTDTQYF
>TRBJ1-1|NA|TRBV12-3/TRBV12-4|few
TGTGCCAGCAGGAGGCTCGGGAGCACTGAAGCTTTCTTT
CASRRLGSTEAFF
>TRBJ2-2|NA|TRBV7-8|many
TGTGCCAGCAGCTTCCGCCGCCCAAACACCGGGGAGCTGTTTTTT
CASSFRRPNTGELFF
>TRBJ2-1|TRBD2|TRBV4-1|many
TGCGCCAGCAGCCAAGCATCCGGGAGGGTATACAATGAGCAGTTCTTC
CASSQASGRVYNEQFF
>TRBJ2-5|NA|TRBV28|many
TGTGCCAGCAGTCCCAACCCCGGGAAGAGCCAAGAGACCCAGTACTTC
CASSPNPGKSQETQYF
>TRBJ1-1|NA|TRBV5-1|many
TGCGCCAGCAGCTTGGAGGGACGGAGTGAAGCTTTCTTT
CASSLEGRSEAFF
>TRBJ2-2|NA|TRBV27|few
TGTGCCAGCAGGTGGTTAGAGGCTGACACCGGGGAGCTGTTTTTT
CASRWLEADTGELFF
>TRBJ1-5|NA|TRBV9|NA
TGTGCCAGCAGCGTAGATGGTCGGTTTAGCAATCAGCCCCAGCATTTT
CASSVDGRFSNQPQHF
>TRBJ1-5|NA|TRBV28|many
TGTGCCAGCAGTTCATTTCGCAATCAGCCCCAGCATTTT
CASSSFRNQPQHF
>TRBJ2-2|NA|TRBV28|few
TGTGCCAGCAGTTTCTCGCTGTCCCCCGGGGAGCTGTTTTTT
CASSFSLSPGELFF
>TRBJ1-4|NA|TRBV29-1|NA
TGCAGCGTTGCCGAGGCAGGGGATGAAAAACTGTTTTTT
CSVAEAGDEKLFF
>TRBJ2-1|NA|TRBV27|few
TGTGCCAGCAGTTGGGGGAACAATGAGCAGTTCTTC
CASSWGNNEQFF
>TRBJ1-1|TRBD1|TRBV3-1|NA
TGTGCCAGCAGCCAAGAGATTGCAGGGGGTTTCGACACTGAAGCTTTCTTT
CASSQEIAGGFDTEAFF
>TRBJ2-5|NA|TRBV5-1|NA
TGCGCCAGCAGCTTGTCCGGAGCAGGAGAGACCCAGTACTTC
CASSLSGAGETQYF
>TRBJ2-1|NA|TRBV5-1|few
TGCGCCAGCAGCCGGGACGGGGTGGGTGGTGAGCAGTTCTTC
CASSRDGVGGEQFF
>TRBJ2-3|TRBD2|TRBV20-1|few
TGCTGTGCTAGAGATTTGAGGGTGACAGCGGGAGGGCTTTCTAGCACAGATACGCAGTATTTT
CCARDLRVTAGGLSSTDTQYF
>TRBJ2-6|TRBD1|TRBV5-1|many
TGCGCCAGCAGCTTAGGGACAGGGGTGCGTGGGGCCAACGTCCTGACTTTC
CASSLGTGVRGANVLTF
>TRBJ2-5|NA|TRBV11-2|NA
TGTGCCAGCAGCTTAGAAATCAGGGGGACCCAGTACTTC
CASSLEIRGTQYF
>TRBJ1-6|NA|TRBV14|few
TGTGCCAGCAGCCAAGCGGGCCTTCGCCAGTATAATTCACCCCTCCACTTT
CASSQAGLRQYNSPLHF
>TRBJ1-4|NA|TRBV7-8|NA
TGTGCCAGCAGCCAACAGGCAACTAATGAAAAACTGTTTTTT
CASSQQATNEKLFF
>TRBJ2-1|TRBD2|TRBV3-1|NA
TGTGCCAGCAGCCAAGGGTATAGCGGGAGCGATGAGCAGTTCTTC
CASSQGYSGSDEQFF
>TRBJ2-1|TRBD2|TRBV29-1|NA
TGCAGCGCCCTTCCGGGAGGGATTTACAATGAGCAGTTCTTC
CSALPGGIYNEQFF
>TRBJ1-1|NA|TRBV9|NA
TGTGCCAGCAGCCTTCAGTTGAACACTGAAGCTTTCTTT
CASSLQLNTEAFF
>TRBJ2-5|TRBD2|TRBV28|NA
TGTGCCAGCAGCGGACTAGCGGGAGATCAAGAGACCCAGTACTTC
CASSGLAGDQETQYF
>TRBJ1-2|NA|TRBV5-6|NA
TGTGCCAGCAGCTTGGTACAGGGTGACTATGGCTACACCTTC
CASSLVQGDYGYTF
>TRBJ2-3|NA|TRBV15|many
TGTGCCACCAGCAGAGAGGGACGGGCAGATACGCAGTATTTT
CATSREGRADTQYF
>TRBJ2-1|NA|TRBV12-3/TRBV12-4|many
TGTGCCAGCGACCCCTCATTGGGCAATGAGCAGTTCTTC
CASDPSLGNEQFF
>TRBJ2-3|NA|TRBV30|few
TGTGCCTGGAGTTCCACCACTCCTGACACGCAGTATTTT
CAWSSTTPDTQYF
>TRBJ1-3|TRBD1|TRBV5-6|few
TGTGCCAGCAGCACCGCCTGGGACAGGGCTGGAAACACCATATATTTT
CASSTAWDRAGNTIYF
>TRBJ1-2|NA|TRBV29-1|many
TGCAGCGTTGAAAGGGGGGGCGGCTATGGCTACACCTTC
CSVERGGGYGYTF
>TRBJ1-2|NA|TRBV2|NA
TGTACCTTCAGCCTGCCAGGGACACCCACAGTGAGAAACTATGGCTACACCTTC
CTFSLPGTPTVRNYGYTF
>TRBJ2-4|TRBD1|TRBV28|few
TGTGCCAGCAGTGGCCGGGACAGGGGAAAAAACATTCAGTACTTC
CASSGRDRGKNIQYF
>TRBJ2-7|TRBD2|TRBV10-3|NA
TGTGCCATCAGTGATAGGACTAGCGGGAGCAGGATGTACGAGCAGTACTTC
CAISDRTSGSRMYEQYF
>TRBJ2-1|TRBD2|TRBV5-1|many
TGCGCCAGCAGGATAGCGGGAGGTACTTGGGATGAGCAGTTCTTC
CASRIAGGTWDEQFF